The entry that follows covers one T cell receptor (beta chain) sequence. The sample holds many counts of this clonotype. Its specific antigen is unknown. No clone much larger than this one lies a single base away; base qualities are absent. This sample is part of a study of blood T cells in healthy people across ages (dated by TCRdb to the mid-2010s). Background on the whole study: In model experiments, template switching captured roughly one uniquely barcoded TCR beta cDNA molecule for every two T cells. Age-related changes in TCR beta repertoire diversity were measured in the study by deep sequencing normalized with unique cDNA molecular identifiers. The donors were split into four age groups: young (average around 17 years), middle-aged (roughly 40), aged (roughly 68) and long-lived (over 80). Donors of different ages were randomly distributed across sequencing lanes to avoid experimental bias. For two donors (one aged 18 to 30 and one aged 80 or older), the study analyzed two additional independent replicas of 1 million unique cDNA reads from the same blood draw.

The library was prepared using 5' RACE. Data came from an Illumina HiSeq 2500. A second PCR of roughly 7 to 12 cycles was run with a J-beta primer mix and a sample-barcoded 5' primer. Each TCR beta cDNA molecule received a unique molecular identifier from a template-switch 5' adaptor carrying 12 random nucleotides. Each sample yielded at least 2.5 million CDR3-containing paired-end reads. The Mint cDNA synthesis kit, primed by a TRBC-specific oligonucleotide, was used to synthesize first-strand cDNA from all RNA. Following uracil-DNA glycosylase treatment, all cDNA underwent a first 18-cycle PCR with the universal primers M1SS and BC2_uni_R. From the authors' description of their analysis: For normalization, 1 million high-quality reads, each with a distinct molecular identifier, were randomly selected from each sample. Instead of being binned into consensus sequences, reads that shared molecular identifiers were thrown out. MiTCR, set to a Q25 quality threshold and the strictest error-elimination algorithm, was used for CDR3 identification, clonotype clustering and error correction. A nonparametric unseen species model using Euler transformation provided a lower-bound estimate of total TCR beta diversity. TCRdb's own reprocessing of the public reads used fastp at Q25 and MiXCR and kept productive beta chains. Each entry is one CDR3 protein sequence, shown with its most common DNA and genes. TCRdb, not the authors, supplied the V and J calls. The sample table shows under 800,000 distinct CDR3 sequences, and around 40% are seen once. The ten largest clones add up to 20% to 25% of the sample.

The donors were roughly 39 Caucasian individuals from Russia, aged roughly 6 to 90 years, who were systemically healthy. Each donor gave about 9.2 milliliters of peripheral blood, drawn into EDTA-treated Vacutainer tubes. Ficoll-Paque density-gradient centrifugation was used to isolate PBMCs, with at least 7 million per sample. Total RNA, at least 6 micrograms per sample, was extracted from PBMCs with Trizol reagent. For every donor, flow cytometry on a PBMC aliquot measured the percentage of naive CD45RAhigh/CD27high T cells. Inclusive of the bounding cysteine and phenylalanine, the CDR3 is 19 residues long. Of all the DNA, just the CDR3 is kept, 57 bases in frame from base 1. The germline V gene gives CDR1 as SGDLS and CDR2 as YYNGEE. Relative to germline, V is missing 0 bases and J is missing 3 bases, with 14 bases of the junction outside any gene match. Beyond this particular receptor, the publication reports: Total diversity estimates from one million sequenced T cells were considered lower bounds and underestimates. Observed TCR beta diversity per million T cells fell roughly linearly with age, and a significant reduction was already apparent by age around 40. Because donor CMV infection status was unknown, age-related changes in expanded clonotypes were potentially confounded. There was a strong correlation between observed TCR beta diversity and the percentage of naive T cells measured by flow cytometry. The long-lived group showed more naive CD4+ T cells, fewer expanded clones and increased TCR diversity than the aged group, suggesting age selection. Bulk unsorted PBMC profiling prevented conclusive comparison of naive and antigen-experienced compartments.

The sample consisted of blood. The rearranged segments are TRBV9 and TRBJ2-1; TRBD2 matches 8 bases in the middle. The origin of this receptor is a woman aged 60-70 years in good health. The DNA sequence is given as TGTGCCAGCAGCGTAGGGATGGCGGGGGGCCCCCTCTACTACAATGAGCAGTTCTTC. This gives the protein CASSVGMAGGPLYYNEQFF.